This T cell receptor beta chain emerged from a study of cytomegalovirus exposure and HLA in healthy donors. General study points: A missense DCLRE1C variant was associated with V- and J-gene trimming of TCR beta chains in a later analysis, and an independent cohort replicated the association. Overall, about 160 TCR beta chains were annotated as cytomegalovirus-associated.

A word on this clone: The target antigen is unknown.

PCR primers comprised 60 Vbeta and 13 Jbeta primers. Clones were read by immunoSEQ multiplex PCR, and TCRdb kept only the in-frame ones, dropping some. Among about 190,000 clones listed, about 87% were seen once. Sequencing used PBMCs. This TCR was recovered from a man aged 25 to 40 in good health and CMV-seronegative.

The CDR3 is CASSLAGRVHEQYF. As DNA, the CDR3 is TGTGCCAGCAGCTTGGCTGGCAGGGTCCACGAGCAGTACTTC. The V gene is TRBV5-4, the J gene TRBJ2-5, with D possibly matching TRBD1 (5 bases). The DNA end lines up better with TRBJ2-7; the J call may be wrong. Germline V gives CDR1 SGHNT, CDR2 YYREEE (reference sequence). This CDR3 region has 14 residues.